This TCR beta chain was identified in a study of blood T cell repertoires in COVID-19 (dated by TCRdb to 2020 to 2022). Turning to the overall study: Samples from collaborators originated in the United States, Italy and Spain and spanned both the acute and convalescent phases of COVID-19. The material from the prospective study consisted of cDNA or gDNA derived from T cells, B-cell-depleted T cells, or PBMCs. Subjects who had been exposed to COVID-19, were actively infected with it, or had recovered from it provided the deeply sampled blood TCRbeta repertoires that made up the dataset. The repertoires were released in a freely available public database meant as a resource for research on the immune response to SARS-CoV-2. The samples were drawn from two sources: the first 160 participants of the ongoing ImmuneRACE study, and 950 to 1,500 subjects contributed by 6 global collaborators. Nearly every sample came with metadata listing a de-identified subject ID, COVID-19 status, age in years and sex. HLA class I and class II types, where available, came from metadata supplied by the sample provider rather than from assay-based typing.

What the study reported, not specific to this receptor: The quantity of clinical and demographic metadata differed by source and by participant and was supplied without curation.

The immunoSEQ Assay, a bias-controlled multiplex PCR, was used to amplify TCRbeta CDR3 regions from genomic DNA. In the source study's methods: Nucleated cell counts per sample were estimated from amplification of reference gene primers within the assay. Sequence reads were collapsed and filtered to measure the absolute abundance of every unique TCRbeta CDR3 rearrangement. For each sample, productive Simpson clonality was calculated as the square root of Simpson's diversity index across productive rearrangements. TCRdb's version of the immuneACCESS table is confined to in-frame rearrangements and falls short of the full clone set. An unresolved V gene accounts for under half of the shortfall where checked; the remainder is of unknown origin. That table supplies the V and J calls and clone size; D and trimming were determined from the DNA. Within this sample are more than 60,000 clones, with about 93% of them counted one time only. The leading ten clones occupy about 6% of the sample.

Whole blood was collected in K2EDTA tubes by collaborating institutions according to the institutions' own protocols. For TCRbeta analysis, collaborator samples were shipped as frozen whole blood, as isolated PBMCs, or as DNA extracted from either sample type. Relative to germline, V is 7 bases shorter and J is 6 bases shorter, with 15 bases between their ends. The CDR3 goes from the cysteine to the phenylalanine over 13 residues. The read is trimmed to its CDR3 DNA, 39 bases read in frame from base 1. CDR1 and CDR2 are drawn from the germline V gene: MNHEY, SVGAGI. A single count supports this clone. The antigen this receptor binds is unknown. Base qualities were left out, and no much larger clone turns up one base away.

This clonotype was sampled from a human donor in a cohort sampled during active COVID-19. The sequence is built from TRBV6-5 and TRBJ1-2; a confident D gene designation cannot be given. Sequences were obtained from peripheral blood. The sequenced DNA: TGTGCCAGCACTATCCGAGATCGGGATGGCTACACCTTC. Translation gives CASTIRDRDGYTF.